One sample yielded the 5 T cell receptor beta chains listed below, sequenced in a study of cytomegalovirus exposure and HLA in healthy donors. Amplification used 60 Vbeta primers and 13 Jbeta primers. Using immunoSEQ multiplex PCR, the repertoire was profiled, and TCRdb retains in-frame clones only, with some absent. This table holds about 160,000 clones. Sequenced sample: PBMCs. The receptors stem from a woman aged 55-69 years in good health and CMV-seronegative.

The chain couples TRBV6-1 to TRBJ2-7; TRBD2 matches at 8 bases. V dropped 7 bases and J dropped 5; count of bases not matched to a gene: 7. The germline V gene encodes CDR1 MNHNS and CDR2 SASEGT. This CDR3 spans 13 amino acids. DNA of the CDR3: TGTGCCAGCACCGGACTAGCCTCTCACGAGCAGTACTTC. Protein product: CASTGLASHEQYF.

The rearrangement joins TRBV9 to TRBJ2-2; D gene ambiguous. CDR1 SGDLS and CDR2 YYNGEE come from the germline V gene. The V end lost 7 bases, the J end lost 3 bases, and 10 bases lay between the germline ends. The length of the CDR3 is 13 residues. The CDR3 sequence: CASGDRDTGELFF. DNA for the CDR3: TGTGCCAGCGGCGACCGGGACACCGGGGAGCTGTTTTTT.

This chain links TRBV5-1 with TRBJ1-5, with 10 bases lining up with TRBD1. V shed 0 bases, J shed 6 bases, and the junction held 3 bases outside the gene matches. The CDR3 runs to 15 residues. Germline lookup yields CDR1 SGHRS and CDR2 YFSETQ. CDR3 sequence reads: CASSLGQGASQPQHF. The CDR3 DNA reads as TGCGCCAGCAGCTTGGGACAGGGGGCCAGTCAGCCCCAGCATTTT.

V gene TRBV27 combines with J gene TRBJ1-1; possible D gene TRBD1, 6 bases. The length of the CDR3 is 15 residues. CDR1 and CDR2 from the germline V gene are MNHEY and SMNVEV (reference sequence). Trimming left V 5 bases short and J 0 bases short, with 13 bases between. The DNA of the CDR3 is TGTGCCAGCAGTGGCTACAGGGATATGAACACTGAAGCTTTCTTT. This gives the protein CASSGYRDMNTEAFF.

This chain links TRBV9 with TRBJ1-2; 8 bases align to TRBD1. This CDR3 is 15 amino acids long. The germline V gene encodes CDR1 SGDLS and CDR2 YYNGEE. V lost 4 bases, J lost 4 bases, and 9 bases stayed unmatched. The CDR3 spells CASSTGTGMIYGYTF. The CDR3 nucleotides are TGTGCCAGCAGCACCGGGACAGGCATGATCTATGGCTACACCTTC.